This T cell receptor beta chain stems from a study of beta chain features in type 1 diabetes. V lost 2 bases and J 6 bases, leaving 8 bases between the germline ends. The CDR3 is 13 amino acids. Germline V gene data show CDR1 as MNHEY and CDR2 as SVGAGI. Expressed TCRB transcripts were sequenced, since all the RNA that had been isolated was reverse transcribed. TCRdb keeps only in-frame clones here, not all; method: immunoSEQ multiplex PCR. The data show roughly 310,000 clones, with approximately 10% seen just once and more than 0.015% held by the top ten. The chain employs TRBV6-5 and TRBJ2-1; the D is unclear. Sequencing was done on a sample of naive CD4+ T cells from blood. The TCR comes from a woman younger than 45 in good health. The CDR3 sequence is CASSYEESNEQFF. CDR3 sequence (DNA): TGTGCCAGCAGTTACGAGGAAAGCAATGAGCAGTTCTTC.